Reported below is one TCR beta chain. The data were taken from a study of blood T cell repertoires in COVID-19. Study background: Sites in the United States, Italy and Spain provided acute and convalescent COVID-19 samples.

The CDR3 has 15 amino acids. Per the germline V gene, CDR1 is SGHAT and CDR2 is FQNNGV. V lost 0 bases to trimming and J lost 7 bases, with 13 bases between them. Repertoires were generated with immunoSEQ multiplex PCR, while TCRdb's copy carries only in-frame clones and drops some. The sample has over 55,000 clones, about 88% seen once. The sequence was collected from a human donor in a cohort sampled during active COVID-19. The chain recombines TRBV11-2 with TRBJ2-1; TRBD2 is a possible D gene (7 bases). The sample taken for sequencing was peripheral blood. The CDR3 DNA reads as TGTGCCAGCAGCTTAGATAGGGGGGGGAGAAATGAGCAGTTCTTC. It yields the protein CASSLDRGGRNEQFF.